The subject of this entry is one T cell receptor (beta chain). The V end was cut by 4 bases, the J end by 4 bases, with 14 bases between. CDR1 and CDR2 (germline): SGHRS, YFSETQ. The CDR3 consists of 14 residues. This sample stems from a study of T cells in tumors after PD-1 blockade. Method: immunoSEQ multiplex PCR; TCRdb's copy keeps in-frame clones and lacks some. The sample has roughly 12,000 clones, roughly 69% seen once; the top ten hold under 20%. The starting material was tumor tissue, obtained before anti-PD-1 treatment. The chain carries TRBV5-1 and TRBJ1-1, with a possible D match to TRBD1 (6 bases). This clonotype was sampled from a human donor with basal cell carcinoma. The CDR3 DNA sequence: TGCGCCAGCAGCCTTAACAGGGAGGGCACTGAAGCTTTCTTT. It is translated as CASSLNREGTEAFF.